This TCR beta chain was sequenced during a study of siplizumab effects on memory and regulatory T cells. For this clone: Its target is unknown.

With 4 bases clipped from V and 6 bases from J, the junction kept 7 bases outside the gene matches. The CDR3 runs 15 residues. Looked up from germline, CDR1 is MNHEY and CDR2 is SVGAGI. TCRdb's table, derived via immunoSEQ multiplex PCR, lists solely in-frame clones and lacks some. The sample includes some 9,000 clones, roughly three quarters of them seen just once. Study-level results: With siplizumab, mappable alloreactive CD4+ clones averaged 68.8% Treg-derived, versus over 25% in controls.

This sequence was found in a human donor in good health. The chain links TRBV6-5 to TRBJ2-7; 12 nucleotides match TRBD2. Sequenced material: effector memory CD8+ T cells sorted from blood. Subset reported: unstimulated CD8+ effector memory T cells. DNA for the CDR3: TGTGCCAGCAGTTTCCTAGCGGGAGGGGAAAGCGAGCAGTACTTC. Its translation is CASSFLAGGESEQYF.